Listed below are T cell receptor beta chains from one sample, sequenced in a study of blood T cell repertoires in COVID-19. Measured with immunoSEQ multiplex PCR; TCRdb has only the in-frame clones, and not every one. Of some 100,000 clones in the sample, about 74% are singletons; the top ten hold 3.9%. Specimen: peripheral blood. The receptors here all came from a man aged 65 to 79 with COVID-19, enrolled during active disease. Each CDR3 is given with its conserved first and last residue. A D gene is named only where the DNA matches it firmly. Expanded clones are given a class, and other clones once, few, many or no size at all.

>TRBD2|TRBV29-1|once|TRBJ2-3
TGCAGTTGGCGGGAGAGCACAGATACGCAGTATTTT
CSWRESTDTQYF
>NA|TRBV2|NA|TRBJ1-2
TGTGCCAGCAGTGCAACAGGTCGGGTGGGCTACACCTTC
CASSATGRVGYTF
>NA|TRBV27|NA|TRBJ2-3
TGTGCATCGCGGGGTCCTCGCACAGATACGCAGTATTTT
CASRGPRTDTQYF
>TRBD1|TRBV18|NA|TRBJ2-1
TGTGCCAGCTCACCAAACAGGGGGCTATGGGGCAATGAGCAGTTCTTC
CASSPNRGLWGNEQFF
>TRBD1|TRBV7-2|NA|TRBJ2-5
TGTGCCAGCAGATATACAGGGGGGCAAGAGACCCAGTACTTC
CASRYTGGQETQYF
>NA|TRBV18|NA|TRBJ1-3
TGTGCCAGCTCACCAAGGGTCAGGCAGGGAGGAACCGTGTCTGGAAACACCATATATTTT
CASSPRVRQGGTVSGNTIYF
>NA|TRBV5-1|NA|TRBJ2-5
TGCGCCAGCAGCTCCGATCCCGGGCGGGTAGTGGAGACCCAGTACTTC
CASSSDPGRVVETQYF
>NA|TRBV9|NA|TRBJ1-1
TGTGCCAGCAGCGTAGGGGGGCTAGTCACTGAAGCTTTCTTT
CASSVGGLVTEAFF
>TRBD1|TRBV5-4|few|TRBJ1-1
TGTGCCAGCAGCGGCGCCGGGACAGGGAACACTGAAGCTTTCTTT
CASSGAGTGNTEAFF
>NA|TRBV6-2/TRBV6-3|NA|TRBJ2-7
TGTGCCAGCAGTTACGCCCCCCCTGGGAGCCCTTCCCTCGAGCAGTACTTC
CASSYAPPGSPSLEQYF
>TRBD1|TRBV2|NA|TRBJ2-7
TGTGCCAGCAGTAACAGGGGCACTATCTCCTACGAGCAGTACTTC
CASSNRGTISYEQYF
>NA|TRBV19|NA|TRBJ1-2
TGTGCCAGTAGTCCACTAGGACGGGGATTGAGGGATGGCTACACCTTC
CASSPLGRGLRDGYTF
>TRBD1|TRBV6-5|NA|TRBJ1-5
TGTGCCAGCAAAGGACAGGGGATTCAGCCCCAGCATTTT
CASKGQGIQPQHF
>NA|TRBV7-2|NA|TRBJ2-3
TGTGCCAGCAGCTTAGCGTTGGGGCTTTTCACAGATACGCAGTATTTT
CASSLALGLFTDTQYF
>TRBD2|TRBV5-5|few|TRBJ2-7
TGTGCCAGCAGCTTGTTGTCTAGCGGGCCATCCTACGAGCAGTACTTC
CASSLLSSGPSYEQYF
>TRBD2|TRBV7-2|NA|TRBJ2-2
TGTGCCAGCAGCTTAGCGGTGCGGGAGGGTGGCACCGGGGAGCTGTTTTTT
CASSLAVREGGTGELFF
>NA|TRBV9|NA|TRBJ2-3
TGTGCCAGCAGCGTAGATAAGGCGGTTTCCCTCGGGGATACGCAGTATTTT
CASSVDKAVSLGDTQYF
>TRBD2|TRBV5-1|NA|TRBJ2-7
TGCGCCAGCAGCTTGGATGGACTAGCGGCCCGTAGCTCCTACGAGCAGTACTTC
CASSLDGLAARSSYEQYF
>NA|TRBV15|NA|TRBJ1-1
TGTGCCACCAGCAGACGATCGGGGGTCACTGAAGCTTTCTTT
CATSRRSGVTEAFF
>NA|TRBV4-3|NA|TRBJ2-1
TGCGCCAGCAGCCAAGACACAAGGAGGCCGGGGTACAATGAGCAGTTCTTC
CASSQDTRRPGYNEQFF
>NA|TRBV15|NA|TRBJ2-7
TGTGCCACCAGCAGAGATGTCTCCCAGCGCGAGCAGTACTTC
CATSRDVSQREQYF
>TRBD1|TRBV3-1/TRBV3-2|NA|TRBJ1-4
TGTGCCAGCAGCCTTTCGAACAGGGGGTACGGGAAACTGTTTTTT
CASSLSNRGYGKLFF
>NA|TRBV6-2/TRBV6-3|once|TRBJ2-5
TGTGCCAGCAGTCTAGAAACGACCCAGTACTTC
CASSLETTQYF
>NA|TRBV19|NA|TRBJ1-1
TGTGCCAGTAGTGCGATCGGGACAATGAACACTGAAGCTTTCTTT
CASSAIGTMNTEAFF
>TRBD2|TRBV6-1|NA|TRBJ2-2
TGTGCCAGCAGTGAATTATCTGGGAGGGACGGAGAGCTGTTTTTT
CASSELSGRDGELFF
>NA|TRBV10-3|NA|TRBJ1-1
TGTGCCATCAGAGACTTCGGGGGAACTGAAGCTTTCTTT
CAIRDFGGTEAFF
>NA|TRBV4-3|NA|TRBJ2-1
TGCGCCAGCAGCCAGGCGCCGGGACTTACACTCGGGGATGAGCAGTTCTTC
CASSQAPGLTLGDEQFF
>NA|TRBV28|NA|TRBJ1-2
TGTGCCAGCAGTTCAGGAGGGGGGGCCCCCAATGGCTACACCTTC
CASSSGGGAPNGYTF
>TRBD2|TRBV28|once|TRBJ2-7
TGTGCCAGCAGCTTAAGCGGGGTATCCTACGAGCAGTACTTC
CASSLSGVSYEQYF
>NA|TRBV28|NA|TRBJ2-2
TGTGCCACACAGGGGAACACCGGGGAGCTGTTTTTT
CATQGNTGELFF
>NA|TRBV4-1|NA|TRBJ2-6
TGCGCCAGCAGCCAACTGGAGGTTTCAGTGGGCTCTGGGGCCAACGTCCTGACTTTC
CASSQLEVSVGSGANVLTF
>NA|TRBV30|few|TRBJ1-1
TGTGCCTGGAGACAGGGTAACACTGAAGCTTTCTTT
CAWRQGNTEAFF
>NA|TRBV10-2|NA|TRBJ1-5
TGCGCCAGCAGTGCCTCCCGGGGTCGGGATCCCCAGCATTTT
CASSASRGRDPQHF
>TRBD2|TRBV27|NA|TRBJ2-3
TGTGCCAGCAGTTTTTCGCGGGAGTACACAGATACGCAGTATTTT
CASSFSREYTDTQYF
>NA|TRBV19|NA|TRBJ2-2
TGTGCCAGTAGGGGCACTAACACCGGGGAGCTGTTTTTT
CASRGTNTGELFF
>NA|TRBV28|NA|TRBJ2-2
TGTGCCAGCAGTTTAAGGGCAGGGACCGGGGAGCTGTTTTTT
CASSLRAGTGELFF
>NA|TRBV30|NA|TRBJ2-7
TGTGCCTGGAGTGTACTAGAGACAGGCTCCGAGCAGTACTTC
CAWSVLETGSEQYF
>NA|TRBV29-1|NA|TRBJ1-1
TGCAGCGTTGACCGCTCCGGGGTCACTGAAGCTTTCTTT
CSVDRSGVTEAFF
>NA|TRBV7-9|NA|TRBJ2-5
TGTGCCAGCAGCTTTAGTCGGGGAGAGACCCAGTACTTC
CASSFSRGETQYF
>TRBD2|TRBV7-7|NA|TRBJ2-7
TGTGCTAGCAGCTTAGCTCGCGGGGGGGACTACGAGCAGTACTTC
CASSLARGGDYEQYF
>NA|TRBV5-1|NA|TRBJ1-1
TGCGCCAGCAGCTTGGAGAGTGGGCACACTGAAGCTTTCTTT
CASSLESGHTEAFF
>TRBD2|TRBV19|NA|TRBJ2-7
TGTGCCAGTAGTACCGGGGAGGGCGAGCAGTACTTC
CASSTGEGEQYF
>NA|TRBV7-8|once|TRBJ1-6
TGTGCCAGCAGCTTAATTTCAGGGTGGGATTCACCCCTCCACTTT
CASSLISGWDSPLHF
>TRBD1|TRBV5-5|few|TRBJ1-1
TGTGCCAGCCGAAACATGGACAGGTTACTATTCATGAACACTGAAGCTTTCTTT
CASRNMDRLLFMNTEAFF
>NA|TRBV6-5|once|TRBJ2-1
TGTGCCAGCCGAGCAGTTGGAGGGATCCTCGGTGAGCAGTTCTTC
CASRAVGGILGEQFF
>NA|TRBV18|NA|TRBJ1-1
TGTGCCAGCTCACCGGGGGGGCGCGGGACTGAAGCTTTCTTT
CASSPGGRGTEAFF
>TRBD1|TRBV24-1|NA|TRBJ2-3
TGTGCCACCAGTGATCCCCAGGGGGCGGCAGATACGCAGTATTTT
CATSDPQGAADTQYF
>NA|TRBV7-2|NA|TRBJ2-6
TGTGCCAGCGGCCATTTGCAGGGGTATGGGGCCAACGTCCTGACTTTC
CASGHLQGYGANVLTF
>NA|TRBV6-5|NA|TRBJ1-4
TGTGCCAGCAGTTATCGACAGCTAAATGAAAAACTGTTTTTT
CASSYRQLNEKLFF
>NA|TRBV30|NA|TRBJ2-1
TGTGCCTGGAGTGTACTTCGACGTGGGCACGTTGAGCAGTTCTTC
CAWSVLRRGHVEQFF
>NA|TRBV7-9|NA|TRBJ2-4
TGTGCCAGCAGCTTCCACCGATCCGGACCGACAGTTAGGAACATTCAGTACTTC
CASSFHRSGPTVRNIQYF
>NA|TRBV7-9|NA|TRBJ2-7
TGTGCCAGCAGCTCTCCGACAGGACTTTCCTACGAGCAGTACTTC
CASSSPTGLSYEQYF
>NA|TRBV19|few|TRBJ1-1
TGTGCCAGTAGTTCACAACAGGGTAGGAGGACTGAAGCTTTCTTT
CASSSQQGRRTEAFF
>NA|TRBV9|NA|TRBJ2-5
TGTGCCAGCGAACGGGAGCTCGTGGAGACCCAGTACTTC
CASERELVETQYF